Reported below is one TCR beta chain. The source of the sample is a study of blood T cell repertoires in COVID-19. Study details: Italy, Spain and the United States were the sources of the convalescent and acute COVID-19 samples.

V was trimmed by 6 bases and J by 10 bases, leaving 15 bases between them. The CDR3 is 12 residues long. CDR1 SGHTA and CDR2 FQGTGA come from the germline V gene. Seattle patients were enrolled while actively infected and followed longitudinally. The protocol was immunoSEQ multiplex PCR, while the TCRdb copy is restricted to in-frame clones and leaves out a portion. The table lists over 130,000 clones, 88% of them singletons. The gene calls are TRBV7-3 and TRBJ1-1; a possible D gene is TRBD1 (5 bases). Sample: peripheral blood. The sequence was obtained from a human donor with COVID-19, enrolled during active disease. The donor label of this sample is uncertain. CDR3 protein: CASSQPGGAAFF. The CDR3 region has the DNA TGTGCCAGCAGTCAACCGGGTGGGGCAGCTTTCTTT.